These 27 T cell receptor beta chains were sequenced from one sample in a study of CD8 T cells in Susac syndrome. Random hexamers were used to reverse transcribe the RNA input (roughly 0.5 to 1 ug). Using its own MiXCR run on the immunoSEQ multiplex PCR reads, TCRdb lists one record per CDR3 protein. The top ten hold 0.093% of the sample, which has about 120,000 distinct CDR3 sequences, 90% to 95% seen once. Sequenced input: CD4+ T cells from PBMCs. The receptors derive from a human donor with multiple sclerosis.

The rearrangement joins TRBV18 to TRBJ1-1, with TRBD1 matching 8 bases. The V segment lost 4 bases and the J segment 3 bases; nucleotides outside the gene matches: 7. Per germline, CDR1 KGHSH and CDR2 LQKENI. This CDR3 region has 15 residues. The CDR3 loop reads CASSRAQGADTEAFF. CDR3 DNA sequence: TGTGCCAGCTCACGCGCCCAGGGGGCGGACACTGAAGCTTTCTTT.

The chain couples TRBV11-2 to TRBJ2-5, with a tentative D call TRBD2 (5 bases). CDR1 is SGHAT, CDR2 FQNNGV, per germline. The CDR3 totals 13 residues. V lost 3 bases and J 4 bases, leaving 9 bases between the germline ends. CDR3 residues: CASSFAGGETQYF. The CDR3, as DNA: TGTGCCAGCAGCTTTGCGGGCGGAGAGACCCAGTACTTC.

A few counts support this clonotype. The chain is built from TRBV29-1 and TRBJ1-4; 7 bases map to TRBD1. J was trimmed by 8 bases and V by 1 base; bases with no gene match: 4. Per the germline V gene, CDR1 is SQVTM and CDR2 is ANQGSEA. This CDR3 has 13 amino acids. CDR3 residues: CSVEAVRGEKLFF. The DNA for the CDR3 is TGCAGCGTTGAAGCGGTCAGGGGGGAAAAACTGTTTTTT.

This chain uses TRBV20-1 with TRBJ2-2, with D unclear. V shed 3 bases and J shed 2 bases, with 10 bases lying between them. From germline, CDR1 is DFQATT and CDR2 SNEGSKA (reference sequence). The CDR3 has 14 amino acids. CDR3: CSARGSTNTGELFF. The CDR3 DNA follows: TGCAGTGCTAGGGGGTCTACCAACACCGGGGAGCTGTTTTTT.

The chain's CDR3 is CASSQGGWNSPLHF. The CDR3 coding sequence is TGTGCCAGCAGCCAAGGGGGGTGGAATTCACCCCTCCACTTT. The rearrangement links TRBV3-1 to TRBJ1-6; tentative D call: TRBD1 (5 bases). CDR1 LGHDT and CDR2 YNNKEL come from the germline V gene (reference sequence). The CDR3 contains 14 residues. Trimming removed 1 base at V and 7 bases at J, with 8 bases between.

This sequence joins TRBV24-1 and TRBJ2-1; D not certain. The CDR3 is 14 amino acids. Germline CDR1 KGHDR, CDR2 SFDVKD. Trimming took off 4 bases at V and 7 bases at J, with 13 bases between the two ends. The DNA of the CDR3 is TGTGCCACCAGTGAGGCCCGGGCTCCGAATGAGCAGTTCTTC. Amino acid sequence: CATSEARAPNEQFF.

V and J are TRBV7-2 and TRBJ2-5; either TRBD1 or TRBD2 may fit D (5 bases each). Trimming removed 5 bases from V and 5 bases from J, with 12 bases in between. CDR1 and CDR2 (germline): SGHTA, FQGNSA. The CDR3 has 13 residues. CDR3: CASSRGGGETQYF. CDR3 sequence (DNA): TGTGCCAGCAGCCGGGGTGGGGGTGAGACCCAGTACTTC.

The chain combines TRBV7-2 with TRBJ2-6; no firm D call. CDR3 length equals 16 residues. Trimming pared 1 base from V and 1 base from J, leaving 8 bases between. Germline V gene data show CDR1 as SGHTA and CDR2 as FQGNSA. The DNA of the CDR3 is TGTGCCAGCAGCTTAGTCCACGTATCTGGGGCCAACGTCCTGACTTTC. It specifies CASSLVHVSGANVLTF.

The CDR3 loop reads CASSVRPGLARDEQFF. The CDR3 DNA is TGTGCCAGCAGCGTAAGGCCGGGACTGGCTAGGGATGAGCAGTTCTTC. This rearrangement joins TRBV7-9 to TRBJ2-1, with D possibly matching TRBD2 (6 bases). The CDR3 has 16 residues. Trimming cost V 5 bases and J 8 bases, with 22 bases left between them. Germline CDR1 and CDR2: SEHNR and FQNEAQ (reference sequence).

The chain recombines TRBV24-1 with TRBJ1-1; 8 nucleotides align to TRBD1. V shed 7 bases and J 2 bases; nucleotides not matched to a gene: 8. The germline V gene has CDR1 KGHDR and CDR2 SFDVKD. The CDR3 has 15 residues. The CDR3 reads CATRDPGQGNTEAFF. The CDR3 nucleotides are TGTGCCACCAGGGACCCCGGACAGGGTAACACTGAAGCTTTCTTT.

This sequence joins TRBV30 and TRBJ1-1; tentative D call: TRBD1 (6 bases). The V gene lost 4 bases and the J gene lost 5 bases, with 14 bases spanning the gap. The CDR3 extends over 13 amino acids. The germline V gene has CDR1 GTSNPN and CDR2 SVGIG (reference sequence). CDR3 sequence: CAWTGQLRTEAFF. CDR3 sequence (DNA): TGTGCCTGGACCGGACAGTTGAGGACTGAAGCTTTCTTT.

This chain connects TRBV7-3 to TRBJ2-1; 7 nucleotides align to TRBD1. The CDR3 spans 14 residues. Germline V CDR1 and CDR2: SGHTA, FQGTGA. J gave up 6 bases and V 5 bases, and 7 bases lay outside the gene matches. The CDR3 sequence is CASSAPGQFNEQFF. For the CDR3, the DNA is TGTGCCAGCAGCGCTCCGGGACAGTTCAATGAGCAGTTCTTC.

This chain connects TRBV29-1 to TRBJ1-2; a weak D match, TRBD1 (6 bases). V lost 7 bases to trimming and J lost 8 bases, with 14 bases between them. The germline V gene has CDR1 SQVTM and CDR2 ANQGSEA. The CDR3 totals 11 residues. Here the CDR3 DNA reads TGCAGCGACCAACGGGGGGCAGGCTACACCTTC. Translating it yields CSDQRGAGYTF.

The gene calls are TRBV5-1 and TRBJ2-3; TRBD1 agrees at 7 bases. V was clipped by 4 bases and J by 0 bases; unmatched bases: 2. The CDR3 runs 14 residues. Germline V gene lookup returns CDR1 SGHRS and CDR2 YFSETQ. The CDR3 DNA reads TGCGCCAGCAGCGTGGACAGGAGCACAGATACGCAGTATTTT. Its translation: CASSVDRSTDTQYF.

The chain carries TRBV28 and TRBJ1-2; perhaps TRBD1 as D (6 bases). Trimming took 6 bases from V and 7 from J, leaving 18 bases between them. CDR3 length equals 14 residues. Germline V lookup: CDR1 MDHEN, CDR2 SYDVKM. DNA for the CDR3: TGTGCCAGCAGCTCAGATGACAGGCCAGGTGGCTACACCTTC. It translates to CASSSDDRPGGYTF.

A few counts support this clonotype. The rearrangement links TRBV18 to TRBJ2-5; D is possibly TRBD1 (5 bases). Trimming left V 6 bases short and J 2 bases short, with 10 bases between. Germline V CDR1 and CDR2: KGHSH, LQKENI. The CDR3 spans 13 residues. CDR3: CASSPDRQETQYF. The DNA for the CDR3 is TGTGCCAGCTCTCCCGACAGACAAGAGACCCAGTACTTC.

The chain couples TRBV5-1 to TRBJ2-7, with TRBD2 matching 7 bases. Germline CDR1 and CDR2: SGHRS and YFSETQ. Losses at the gene ends were 0 bases for V and 5 bases for J; bases not matched to a gene: 8. The CDR3 runs 15 residues. CDR3 in DNA: TGCGCCAGCAGCTTGGTGGGAGGGAAGAGTGACGAGCAGTACTTC. Encoded protein: CASSLVGGKSDEQYF.

This rearrangement joins TRBV19 to TRBJ2-1; D might be TRBD1 or TRBD2, each matching 5 bases. The CDR3 totals 17 residues. CDR1 is LNHDA, CDR2 SQIVND, per germline (reference sequence). Deletions cut 5 bases from V and 7 bases from J, with 24 bases between. CDR3 in DNA: TGTGCCAGTAGTTCCCATCCGCTTATCGGGGCCGGGAATGAGCAGTTCTTC. This sequence encodes CASSSHPLIGAGNEQFF.

The rearrangement joins TRBV20-1 to TRBJ2-4; 10 bases align to TRBD1. In germline, CDR1 is DFQATT, CDR2 SNEGSKA (reference sequence). CDR3 size: 17 residues. V dropped 0 bases and J dropped 9; count of bases not matched to a gene: 14. The CDR3 reads CSAREPGTGDLVSIQYF. For the CDR3, the DNA is TGCAGTGCTAGAGAACCTGGGACAGGGGATCTAGTGAGCATTCAGTACTTC.

This chain joins TRBV20-1 and TRBJ2-7; tentative D call: TRBD2 (7 bases). CDR3 length equals 13 residues. Germline CDR1 reads DFQATT; CDR2 reads SNEGSKA (reference sequence). V lost 3 bases and J lost 7, with 16 bases in between. The CDR3 protein is CSASGGASGEQYF. The CDR3 DNA reads as TGCAGTGCTAGTGGGGGGGCATCGGGTGAGCAGTACTTC.

The chain has TRBV10-3 and TRBJ2-5; 14 bases map to TRBD2. The germline V gene has CDR1 ENHRY and CDR2 SYGVKD. The CDR3 spans 12 residues. Trimming cost V 4 bases and J 11 bases; bases outside gene matches: 0. The DNA of the CDR3 is TGTGCCATCAGTGGGACTAGCGGGGGGCAGTACTTC. Translation gives CAISGTSGGQYF.

V is TRBV7-6 and J is TRBJ2-2; D uncertain. The V end was cut by 3 bases, the J end by 2 bases, with 13 bases between. CDR3 length: 16 residues. Germline V lookup: CDR1 SGHVS, CDR2 FNYEAQ. This CDR3 is CASSFGRPTNTGELFF. The CDR3 coding sequence is TGTGCCAGCAGCTTTGGCCGGCCGACTAACACCGGGGAGCTGTTTTTT.

The chain uses TRBV3-1 and TRBJ2-5; 11 bases map to TRBD2. The CDR3 runs to 16 residues. The V segment lost 4 bases and the J segment 1 base; nucleotides outside the gene matches: 5. Germline V gene lookup returns CDR1 LGHDT and CDR2 YNNKEL (reference sequence). CDR3 in DNA: TGTGCCAGCAGCCGAGCTAGCGGGGGGATCCAAGAGACCCAGTACTTC. Translated, it gives CASSRASGGIQETQYF.

The chain employs TRBV19 and TRBJ1-3, with a weak D call TRBD1 (5 bases). Germline V lookup: CDR1 LNHDA, CDR2 SQIVND (reference sequence). This CDR3 comprises 16 residues. V shed 7 bases and J shed 0 bases, with 16 bases lying between them. CDR3 nucleotides: TGTGCCAGTACCTGGTGGGACTACCACTCTGGAAACACCATATATTTT. The encoded protein is CASTWWDYHSGNTIYF.

The rearrangement uses TRBV28 and TRBJ2-2; 9 bases match TRBD1. V was pared by 2 bases and J by 15 bases, with 7 bases of the junction left unmatched. This CDR3 is built from 13 residues. Germline CDR1 reads MDHEN; CDR2 reads SYDVKM. DNA of the CDR3: TGTGCCAGCAGTTTACCCGGGACAGGGTGGGTGTTTTTT. It yields the protein CASSLPGTGWVFF.

This clonotype was seen just once. This chain uses TRBV19 with TRBJ1-1, with D hard to call. The germline V and J ends were trimmed by 7 bases and 4 bases, with 13 bases remaining between them. The CDR3 runs 13 residues. Germline CDR1 is LNHDA and CDR2 is SQIVND (reference sequence). The CDR3 region is CASNFEGGTEAFF. CDR3 bases: TGTGCCAGTAATTTCGAAGGTGGCACTGAAGCTTTCTTT.

The rearrangement joins TRBV30 to TRBJ1-5, with unresolved D. The CDR3 is made up of 13 amino acids. Trimming left V 2 bases short and J 4 bases short, with 9 bases between. CDR1 and CDR2 (germline): GTSNPN, SVGIG (reference sequence). In DNA, the CDR3 is TGTGCCTGGAGTAACAGCGAGAATCAGCCCCAGCATTTT. This translates into CAWSNSENQPQHF. The full variable domain, its missing parts supplied by reference TRBV30 and TRBJ1-5, is SQTIHQWPATLVQPVGSPLSLECTVEGTSNPNLYWYRQAAGRGLQLLFYSVGIGQISSEVPQNLSASRPQDRQFILSSKKLLLSDSGFYLCAWSNSENQPQHFGDGTRLSIL.